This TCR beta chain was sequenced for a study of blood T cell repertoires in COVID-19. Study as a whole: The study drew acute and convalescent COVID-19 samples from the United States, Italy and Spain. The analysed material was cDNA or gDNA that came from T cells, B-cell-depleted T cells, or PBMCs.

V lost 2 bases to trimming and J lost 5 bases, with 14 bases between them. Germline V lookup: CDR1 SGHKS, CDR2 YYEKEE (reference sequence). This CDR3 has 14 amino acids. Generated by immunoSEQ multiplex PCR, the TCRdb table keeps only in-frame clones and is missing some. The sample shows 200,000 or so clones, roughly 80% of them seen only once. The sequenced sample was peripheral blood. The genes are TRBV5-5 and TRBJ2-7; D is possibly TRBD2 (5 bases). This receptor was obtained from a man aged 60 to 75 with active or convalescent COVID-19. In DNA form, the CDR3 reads TGTGCCAGCAGCTTAGGCGGGTTAGCGAACGAGCAGTACTTC. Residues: CASSLGGLANEQYF.